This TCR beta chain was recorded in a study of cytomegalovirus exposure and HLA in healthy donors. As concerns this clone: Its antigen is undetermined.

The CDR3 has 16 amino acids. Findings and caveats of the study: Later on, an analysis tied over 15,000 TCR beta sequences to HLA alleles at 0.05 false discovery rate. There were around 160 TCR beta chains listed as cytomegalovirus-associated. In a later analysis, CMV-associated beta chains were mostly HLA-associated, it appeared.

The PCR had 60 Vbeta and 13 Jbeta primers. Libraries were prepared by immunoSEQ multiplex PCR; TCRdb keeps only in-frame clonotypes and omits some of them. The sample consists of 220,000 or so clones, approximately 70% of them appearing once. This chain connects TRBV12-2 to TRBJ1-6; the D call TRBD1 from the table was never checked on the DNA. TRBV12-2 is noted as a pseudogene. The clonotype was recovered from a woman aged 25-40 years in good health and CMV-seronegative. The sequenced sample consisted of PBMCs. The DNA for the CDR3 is TGTGCAAGTCGCTTGGGCCAGAGCTTCTATAATTCACCCCTCCACTTT. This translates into CASRLGQSFYNSPLHF.